The 8 T cell receptor beta chains below all came from one sample that was sequenced in a study of T cells in Graves' hyperthyroidism and ophthalmopathy. TCR beta CDR3 sequences were amplified from RNA transcripts. TCR CDR3 underwent first-round RT-PCR with the HTBI primer set. TCRdb ran MiXCR on the multiplex PCR reads and lists one entry per CDR3 protein. The sample includes approximately 330,000 distinct CDR3 sequences, 18% of them seen just once. Sequenced: blood. These receptors all come from a woman between 50 and 59 years old with Graves' hyperthyroidism.

This clonotype was observed a handful of times. The CDR3 here is CASSEGVAETQYF. The CDR3 DNA reads TGTGCCAGCAGCGAGGGGGTTGCGGAGACCCAGTACTTC. The genes are TRBV7-2 and TRBJ2-5; TRBD1 is a possible D gene (6 bases). Germline values: CDR1 SGHTA, CDR2 FQGNSA. V was pared by 5 bases and J by 5 bases, with 12 bases between. The CDR3 extends over 13 amino acids. The full variable domain, in which reference TRBV7-2 and TRBJ2-5 provide the parts outside the CDR3, is GAGVSQSPSNKVTEKGKDVELRCDPISGHTALYWYRQSLGQGLEFLIYFQGNSAPDKSGLPSDRFSAERTGGSVSTLTIQRTQQEDSAVYLCASSEGVAETQYFGPGTRLLVL.

A remark on this clonotype: A read error is possible here, since a much larger clone lies one base away. This sequence joins TRBV7-9 and TRBJ2-5; the match to TRBD1 covers 7 bases. CDR3 length: 14 amino acids. Germline V gene lookup returns CDR1 SEHNR and CDR2 FQNEAQ (reference sequence). The CDR3 DNA follows: TGTGCCGGCAGCCTGGGACAGACCCAAGAGACCCAGTACTTC. Translated, it gives CAGSLGQTQETQYF.

This clonotype was counted only a few times. This chain joins TRBV5-1 and TRBJ2-5, with 7 bases fitting TRBD1. The V segment lost 0 bases and the J segment 4 bases; nucleotides outside the gene matches: 9. The CDR3 runs 16 residues. Germline lookup yields CDR1 SGHRS and CDR2 YFSETQ. Written as DNA, the CDR3 is TGCGCCAGCAGCTTGGGAGACAGGGAAGATGGAGAGACCCAGTACTTC. Its translation is CASSLGDREDGETQYF.

This clonotype came up a few times. The chain couples TRBV27 to TRBJ2-3, with TRBD2 as a possible D gene (6 bases). The CDR3 is made up of 14 amino acids. V lost 6 bases to trimming and J lost 3 bases, with 13 bases between them. Per germline, CDR1 MNHEY and CDR2 SMNVEV (reference sequence). In DNA, the CDR3 is TGTGCCAGCAGAGAAGGGGCGGGGACAGATACGCAGTATTTT. As protein: CASREGAGTDTQYF.

The chain recombines TRBV2 with TRBJ1-3; tentatively, D is TRBD1 (5 bases). The length of the CDR3 is 15 residues. The V gene lost 3 bases and the J gene lost 4 bases, with 13 bases spanning the gap. In germline, CDR1 is SNHLY, CDR2 FYNNEI. The CDR3 loop reads CASSDFAGRGNTIYF. In nucleotides, the CDR3 is TGTGCCAGCAGTGATTTTGCAGGGAGGGGAAACACCATATATTTT.

This clonotype was detected a few times. DNA of the CDR3: TGTGCCAGCAGTTACTCGCACTCTGGGGCCAACGTCCTGACTTTC. It yields the protein CASSYSHSGANVLTF. The V gene is TRBV6-2 or TRBV6-3, the J gene TRBJ2-6; D is ambiguous. Trimming removed 0 bases from V and 0 bases from J, with 3 bases in between. CDR1 is MNHEY, CDR2 SVGEGT, per germline. This CDR3 spans 15 amino acids.

V usage is TRBV5-1 and J usage is TRBJ1-1, with 7 bases matching TRBD1. Trimming took 4 bases from V and 4 from J; bases not matched to a gene: 7. The V gene's germline CDR1 is SGHRS and CDR2 YFSETQ. This CDR3 comprises 14 residues. Written as DNA, the CDR3 is TGCGCCAGCAGCGGGGGGACAGTGGGCACTGAAGCTTTCTTT. Translating it yields CASSGGTVGTEAFF. Full variable domain (outside the CDR3, taken from reference TRBV5-1 and TRBJ1-1): KAGVTQTPRYLIKTRGQQVTLSCSPISGHRSVSWYQQTPGQGLQFLFEYFSETQRNKGNFPGRFSGRQFSNSRSEMNVSTLELGDSALYLCASSGGTVGTEAFFGQGTRLTVV.

The chain couples TRBV12-3 or TRBV12-4 to TRBJ1-6; D is possibly TRBD1 (5 bases). Trimming removed 2 bases at V and 8 bases at J, with 13 bases between. CDR3 length: 15 residues. The CDR3 region is CASSLQQGTDSPLHF. As DNA, the CDR3 is TGTGCCAGCAGTTTACAGCAGGGAACAGATTCACCCCTCCACTTT.